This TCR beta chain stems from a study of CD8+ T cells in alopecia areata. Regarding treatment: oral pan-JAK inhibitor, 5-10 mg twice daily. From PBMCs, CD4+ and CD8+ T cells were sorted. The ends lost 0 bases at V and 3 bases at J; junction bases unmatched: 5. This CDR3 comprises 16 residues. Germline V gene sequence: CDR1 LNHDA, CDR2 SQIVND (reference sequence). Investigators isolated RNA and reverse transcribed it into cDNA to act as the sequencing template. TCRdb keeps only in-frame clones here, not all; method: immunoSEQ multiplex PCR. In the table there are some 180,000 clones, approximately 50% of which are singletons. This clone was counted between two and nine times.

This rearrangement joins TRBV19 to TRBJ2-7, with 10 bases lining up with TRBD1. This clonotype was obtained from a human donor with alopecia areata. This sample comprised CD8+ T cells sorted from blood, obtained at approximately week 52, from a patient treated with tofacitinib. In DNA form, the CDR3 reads TGTGCCAGTAGTATAGATCTTCGGACAGGGGGCTACGAGCAGTACTTC. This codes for CASSIDLRTGGYEQYF.